This T cell receptor (beta chain) was captured in a study of T cell responses to AZD1222 COVID-19 vaccine. Study findings and constraints: Repertoires were obtained solely post-peak T cell response. Per reports, nearly half of all spike-specific TCRs target regions that are unmutated in variants. Only five or six AZD1222 recipients tested seropositive at baseline.

For this clone: Its antigen is as yet unknown.

Generated by immunoSEQ multiplex PCR, the TCRdb table keeps only in-frame clones and is missing some. The data contain roughly 150,000 clones, 80% to 95% of them singletons. Germline CDR1 is MDHEN and CDR2 is SYDVKM. There are 14 residues in the CDR3. With V trimmed by 8 bases and J by 2 bases, 4 bases remained unmatched. Sequencing used peripheral blood, obtained on day 0 of AZD1222 vaccination. J is TRBJ2-7 and V is TRBV28; 12 bases line up with TRBD2. This sequence was found in an adult in good health. CDR3 bases: TGTGCCAGCGGTACTAGCGGGAGGACCTACGAGCAGTACTTC. As protein: CASGTSGRTYEQYF.